The 27 T cell receptor beta chains below were found in one sample sequenced in a study of blood T cell repertoires in COVID-19. Profiled with immunoSEQ multiplex PCR; TCRdb holds only in-frame clones, not every one. This table has 300,000 to 350,000 clones, approximately 87% appearing once. Input material: peripheral blood. The receptors were gathered from a woman aged 45-59 years with COVID-19, enrolled during active disease.

A note on this clone: The sample has other DNA sequences that encode this CDR3 too. The V and J genes are TRBV30 and TRBJ1-2, with D hard to call. CDR1 and CDR2 (germline): GTSNPN, SVGIG (reference sequence). This CDR3 has 13 amino acids. Trimming removed 2 bases from V and 1 base from J, with 8 bases in between. CDR3 residues: CAWSTGINYGYTF. CDR3 in DNA: TGTGCCTGGAGTACGGGAATTAACTATGGCTACACCTTC.

The V and J genes are TRBV11-2 and TRBJ2-7; 11 bases agree with TRBD1. The V gene end was trimmed by 3 bases and the J gene end by 5 bases; junction bases not matched to a gene: 0. CDR3 length equals 13 residues. Germline-derived CDR1 and CDR2 are SGHAT and FQNNGV. The CDR3 region is CASSLGQGDEQYF. The CDR3 DNA is TGTGCCAGCAGCTTGGGACAGGGGGACGAGCAGTACTTC. Complete variable domain (other parts from reference TRBV11-2 and TRBJ2-7): EAGVAQSPRYKIIEKRQSVAFWCNPISGHATLYWYQQILGQGPKLLIQFQNNGVVDDSQLPKDRFSAERLKGVDSTLKIQPAKLEDSAVYLCASSLGQGDEQYFGPGTRLTVT.

This sequence joins TRBV19 and TRBJ2-2; the D gene is possibly TRBD2 (6 bases). CDR3 length: 13 amino acids. The germline V and J ends were trimmed by 10 bases and 4 bases, with 13 bases remaining between them. Germline CDR1 and CDR2: LNHDA and SQIVND (reference sequence). The CDR3 loop is CATWDSVTGELFF. In DNA, the CDR3 is TGTGCCACCTGGGACTCAGTCACCGGGGAGCTGTTTTTT.

Only one count was recorded for this clone. The chain joins TRBV11-2 to TRBJ1-1, with D maybe TRBD1 (6 bases). This CDR3 has 13 residues. Trimming shortened V by 3 bases and J by 4 bases, and 9 bases separated the two germline ends. From germline, CDR1 is SGHAT and CDR2 FQNNGV. CDR3 nucleotides: TGTGCCAGCAGCTTTCAACAGGGCACTGAAGCTTTCTTT. Translation gives CASSFQQGTEAFF.

The V and J genes are TRBV6-6 and TRBJ2-7; 7 bases are shared with TRBD2. J lost 0 bases, V lost 2 bases, and 4 bases had no gene match. The CDR3 loop spans 15 amino acids. Germline V gives CDR1 MNHNY, CDR2 SVGAGI (reference sequence). Written as DNA, the CDR3 is TGTGCCAGCAGTTACCGGGACTACGGCTCCTACGAGCAGTACTTC. This gives the protein CASSYRDYGSYEQYF.

DNA for the CDR3: TGTGCCAGCAGCCAAACGGGACTAGTTGCGTACGAGCAGTACTTC. This codes for CASSQTGLVAYEQYF. The chain couples TRBV3-1 (or the pseudogene TRBV3-2) to TRBJ2-7; 8 bases fit TRBD2. The CDR3 has 15 residues. V dropped 2 bases and J dropped 4; count of bases not matched to a gene: 7. Germline V gene data show CDR1 as LGHDT and CDR2 as YNNKEL (reference sequence).

The genes are TRBV10-2 and TRBJ2-1, with 8 bases fitting TRBD2. This CDR3 is built from 15 residues. Germline CDR1 reads WSHSY; CDR2 reads SAAADI. Trimming took 6 bases from V and 6 from J; bases not matched to a gene: 10. The CDR3 sequence is CASSRAGEVANEQFF. In DNA, the CDR3 is TGCGCCAGCAGCCGAGCGGGAGAGGTTGCCAATGAGCAGTTCTTC.

This chain connects TRBV18 to TRBJ2-4; tentatively, D is TRBD2 (5 bases). Germline V CDR1 and CDR2: KGHSH, LQKENI. CDR3 length: 18 residues. V lost 6 bases to trimming and J lost 4 bases, with 25 bases between them. CDR3 DNA: TGTGCCAGCTCTCCCGGACTGAACGAGGACGGCGCGAAAAACATTCAGTACTTC. This sequence encodes CASSPGLNEDGAKNIQYF.

The chain couples TRBV5-1 to TRBJ2-2, with 8 bases matching TRBD1. CDR3 length: 15 amino acids. CDR1 is SGHRS, CDR2 YFSETQ, per germline. Trimming took 4 bases from V and 3 from J; bases not matched to a gene: 5. The CDR3 DNA is TGCGCCAGCAGCGCCAGGACAGGGTACACCGGGGAGCTGTTTTTT. Translation gives CASSARTGYTGELFF.

This clone was seen a handful of times. The rearrangement links TRBV7-6 to TRBJ2-2; 10 bases fit TRBD2. This CDR3 has 15 amino acids. From germline, CDR1 is SGHVS and CDR2 FNYEAQ. Germline trimming cut 2 bases from V and 6 bases from J; bases unmatched to any gene: 3. In nucleotides, the CDR3 is TGTGCCAGCAGCTTACTAGCGGGAGACCCCGGGGAGCTGTTTTTT. It translates to CASSLLAGDPGELFF.

This rearrangement joins TRBV30 to TRBJ1-6, with D uncertain. Trimming stripped 2 bases from V and 9 bases from J, with 20 bases between. The CDR3 runs 16 residues. Germline V lookup: CDR1 GTSNPN, CDR2 SVGIG (reference sequence). CDR3 protein: CAWSLEAGASVSPLHF. The CDR3 DNA sequence: TGTGCCTGGAGTTTAGAAGCCGGTGCTTCGGTTTCACCCCTCCACTTT.

V usage is TRBV15 and J usage is TRBJ1-1; maybe TRBD1 (5 bases). The germline V and J ends were trimmed by 0 bases and 8 bases, with 10 bases remaining between them. Germline assignment: CDR1 LNHNV and CDR2 YYDKDF (reference sequence). The CDR3 sequence is 13 residues long. The CDR3 is CATSRDLGGEAFF. The CDR3 DNA reads TGTGCCACCAGCAGAGATCTTGGGGGGGAAGCTTTCTTT.

The chain couples TRBV30 to TRBJ1-2, with D possibly matching TRBD1 (6 bases). Germline values: CDR1 GTSNPN, CDR2 SVGIG (reference sequence). V lost 3 bases to trimming and J lost 3 bases, with 11 bases between them. This CDR3 spans 13 amino acids. In DNA form, the CDR3 reads TGTGCCTGGAGCCAAGGGGGACACTATGGCTACACCTTC. Protein product: CAWSQGGHYGYTF.

The chain recombines TRBV7-3 with TRBJ2-7; 8 nucleotides align to TRBD1. The germline V gene encodes CDR1 SGHTA and CDR2 FQGTGA. After removal of 3 bases from V and 7 bases from J, the junction contained 11 bases not matched to a gene. This CDR3 comprises 15 residues. CDR3 amino acids: CASSLSGQVGGEQYF. The CDR3 region has the DNA TGTGCCAGCAGCTTGTCGGGACAGGTGGGAGGAGAGCAGTACTTC.

The rearrangement uses TRBV7-9 and TRBJ2-2, with TRBD1 identical over 9 bases. The CDR3 has 17 residues. Per germline, CDR1 SEHNR and CDR2 FQNEAQ (reference sequence). The trim removed 5 bases at V and 4 bases at J, leaving 11 bases unmatched. CDR3 residues: CASSHRTGGTGTGELFF. In DNA form, the CDR3 reads TGTGCCAGCAGCCATAGAACAGGGGGCACGGGCACCGGGGAGCTGTTTTTT.

V is TRBV5-1 and J is TRBJ1-3; 7 nucleotides match TRBD1. CDR3 length: 15 amino acids. Germline V gives CDR1 SGHRS, CDR2 YFSETQ. With 0 bases clipped from V and 2 bases from J, the junction kept 2 bases outside the gene matches. Here the CDR3 DNA reads TGCGCCAGCAGCTTGGGACAGGGACCTGGAAACACCATATATTTT. As protein: CASSLGQGPGNTIYF.

This chain connects TRBV5-1 to TRBJ1-4, with a tentative D call TRBD1 (5 bases). CDR1 and CDR2 from the germline V gene are SGHRS and YFSETQ. The V end was cut by 2 bases, the J end by 4 bases, with 18 bases between. This CDR3 is 17 amino acids long. The CDR3 is CASSFGTARRFNEKLFF. The CDR3, as DNA: TGCGCCAGCAGCTTCGGGACTGCCCGGCGATTTAATGAAAAACTGTTTTTT.

This chain joins TRBV5-6 and TRBJ2-6; D is unresolved. Germline values: CDR1 SGHDT, CDR2 YYEEEE. The CDR3 loop spans 15 amino acids. V was clipped by 4 bases and J by 0 bases, with 8 bases between them. CDR3 DNA: TGTGCCAGCAGCCGACGGAGCTCTGGGGCCAACGTCCTGACTTTC. Translation gives CASSRRSSGANVLTF.

This chain connects TRBV5-1 to TRBJ1-1, with 7 bases matching TRBD1. Germline CDR1 and CDR2: SGHRS and YFSETQ. J lost 6 bases, V lost 3 bases, and 8 bases had no gene match. The CDR3 has 14 residues. The CDR3 sequence is CASSYRQGDSEAFF. In DNA form, the CDR3 reads TGCGCCAGCAGCTATAGGCAGGGGGACTCTGAAGCTTTCTTT.

This chain connects TRBV19 to TRBJ2-7; 9 positions match TRBD2. The CDR3 is 13 amino acids. CDR1 and CDR2 (germline): LNHDA, SQIVND (reference sequence). V was pared by 11 bases and J by 0 bases, with 5 bases of the junction left unmatched. CDR3 DNA sequence: TGTGCCGCCTCTAGCGGGGTCTCCTACGAGCAGTACTTC. Protein: CAASSGVSYEQYF. Full variable domain (rest looked up from reference TRBV19 and TRBJ2-7): DGGITQSPKYLFRKEGQNVTLSCEQNLNHDAMYWYRQDPGQGLRLIYYSQIVNDFQKGDIAEGYSVSREKKESFPLTVTSAQKNPTAFYLCAASSGVSYEQYFGPGTRLTVT.

This clone was detected once. V and J are TRBV27 and TRBJ1-5, with a weak D call TRBD1 (6 bases). V shed 5 bases and J shed 0 bases, with 11 bases lying between them. Germline assignment: CDR1 MNHEY and CDR2 SMNVEV (reference sequence). CDR3 length: 15 residues. CDR3 in amino acids: CASSQDRASNQPQHF. In DNA, the CDR3 is TGTGCCAGCAGTCAGGACAGAGCTAGCAATCAGCCCCAGCATTTT.

The V and J genes are TRBV12-5 and TRBJ1-1; 8 positions agree with TRBD1. The CDR3 loop spans 16 amino acids. Unmatched junction bases numbered 7, after V lost 3 bases and J lost 1 base. CDR1 and CDR2 (germline): LGHNT, FRNRAP. The chain's CDR3 is CASGFQTGAENTEAFF. The DNA for the CDR3 is TGTGCTAGTGGTTTTCAGACAGGGGCGGAGAACACTGAAGCTTTCTTT.

This chain joins TRBV28 and TRBJ2-7, with a tentative D call TRBD2 (6 bases). Trimming took 2 bases from V and 0 from J, leaving 14 bases between them. Germline CDR1 and CDR2: MDHEN and SYDVKM. The CDR3 length is 16 residues. The CDR3 DNA follows: TGTGCCAGCAGTTTACCTCGCCAGGGACTCTCCTACGAGCAGTACTTC. This gives the protein CASSLPRQGLSYEQYF.

In this sample, this clone turned up once. The V call is TRBV6-6, the J call TRBJ2-7; TRBD2 might be the D (7 bases). V was pared by 7 bases and J by 6 bases, with 13 bases between. Germline loops: CDR1 MNHNY, CDR2 SVGAGI (reference sequence). There are 12 residues in the CDR3. CDR3 region: CASNLGGAEQYF. Written as DNA, the CDR3 is TGTGCCAGCAATTTAGGGGGGGCCGAGCAGTACTTC.

V is TRBV7-9 and J is TRBJ1-5, with TRBD1 as a possible D gene (5 bases). The CDR3 is 15 residues long. The V gene's germline CDR1 is SEHNR and CDR2 FQNEAQ (reference sequence). V lost 1 base, J lost 8 bases, and 15 bases lay in between. The CDR3, as DNA: TGTGCCAGCAGCTTAGGCGCGGCCGTCAGGGAGCCCCAGCATTTT. Protein sequence: CASSLGAAVREPQHF.

J is TRBJ2-7 and V is TRBV5-8, with TRBD1 identical over 10 bases. V gave up 4 bases and J gave up 9 bases; unmatched junction bases: 4. Germline CDR1 SGHTS, CDR2 YDEGEE. The CDR3 runs 12 residues. The CDR3 bases are TGTGCCAGCAGCAAGGACAGGGGGGCGCAGTACTTC. Its translation is CASSKDRGAQYF.

This chain links TRBV7-2 with TRBJ1-4, with D possibly TRBD1 on 5 matching bases. The CDR3 has 15 amino acids. Between the trimmed V and J ends, which lost 3 bases and 4 bases, there was a span of 12 bases. Germline CDR1 and CDR2: SGHTA and FQGNSA. As DNA, the CDR3 is TGTGCCAGCAGCTTTCAGACAGAAATTAATGAAAAACTGTTTTTT. Encoded protein: CASSFQTEINEKLFF.